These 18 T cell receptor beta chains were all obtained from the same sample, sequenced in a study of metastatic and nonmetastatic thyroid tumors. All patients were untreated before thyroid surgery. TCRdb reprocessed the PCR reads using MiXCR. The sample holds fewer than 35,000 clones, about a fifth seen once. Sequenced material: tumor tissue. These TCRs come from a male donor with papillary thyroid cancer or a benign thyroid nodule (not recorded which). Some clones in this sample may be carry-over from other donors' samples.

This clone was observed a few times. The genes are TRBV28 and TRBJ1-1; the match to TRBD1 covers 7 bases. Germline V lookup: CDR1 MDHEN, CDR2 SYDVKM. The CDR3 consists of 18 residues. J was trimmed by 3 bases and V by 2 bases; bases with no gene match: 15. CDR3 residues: CASSLEGRGYLGYTEAFF. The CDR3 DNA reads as TGTGCCAGCAGTTTAGAGGGCAGGGGGTATTTGGGGTACACTGAAGCTTTCTTT.

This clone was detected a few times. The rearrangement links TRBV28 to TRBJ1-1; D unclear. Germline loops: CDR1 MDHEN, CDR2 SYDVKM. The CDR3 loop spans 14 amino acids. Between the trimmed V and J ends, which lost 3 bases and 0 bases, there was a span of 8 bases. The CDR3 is CASSLLGMNTEAFF. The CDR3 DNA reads TGTGCCAGCAGTTTGTTGGGCATGAACACTGAAGCTTTCTTT.

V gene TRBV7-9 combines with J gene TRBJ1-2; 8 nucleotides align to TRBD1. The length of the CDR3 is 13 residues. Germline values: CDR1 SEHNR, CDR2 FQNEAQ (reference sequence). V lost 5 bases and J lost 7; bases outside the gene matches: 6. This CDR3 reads CASSLDRGGGYTF. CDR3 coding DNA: TGTGCCAGCAGCCTAGACAGGGGAGGTGGCTACACCTTC.

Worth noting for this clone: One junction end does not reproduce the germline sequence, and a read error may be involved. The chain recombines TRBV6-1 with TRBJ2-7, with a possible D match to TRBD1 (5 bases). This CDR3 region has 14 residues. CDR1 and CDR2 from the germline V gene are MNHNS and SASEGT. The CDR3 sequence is CANSVSPTVYEQYF. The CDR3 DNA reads TGTGCCAACAGTGTCTCGCCGACAGTGTACGAGCAGTACTTC.

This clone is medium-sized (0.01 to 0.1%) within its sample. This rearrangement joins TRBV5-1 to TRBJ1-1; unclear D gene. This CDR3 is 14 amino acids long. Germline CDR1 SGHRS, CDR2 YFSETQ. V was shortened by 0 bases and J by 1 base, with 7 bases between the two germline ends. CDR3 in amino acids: CASSLEVKNTEAFF. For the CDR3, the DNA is TGCGCCAGCAGCTTGGAAGTAAAGAACACTGAAGCTTTCTTT. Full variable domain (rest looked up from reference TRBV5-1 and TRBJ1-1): KAGVTQTPRYLIKTRGQQVTLSCSPISGHRSVSWYQQTPGQGLQFLFEYFSETQRNKGNFPGRFSGRQFSNSRSEMNVSTLELGDSALYLCASSLEVKNTEAFFGQGTRLTVV.

CDR3 residues: CASSVGTGGVYEQYF. DNA for the CDR3: TGTGCCAGCAGCGTAGGAACAGGGGGCGTCTACGAGCAGTACTTC. The chain combines TRBV9 with TRBJ2-7, with 9 bases identical to TRBD1. CDR3 length: 15 amino acids. J was trimmed by 3 bases and V by 0 bases; bases with no gene match: 4. Germline CDR1 SGDLS, CDR2 YYNGEE.

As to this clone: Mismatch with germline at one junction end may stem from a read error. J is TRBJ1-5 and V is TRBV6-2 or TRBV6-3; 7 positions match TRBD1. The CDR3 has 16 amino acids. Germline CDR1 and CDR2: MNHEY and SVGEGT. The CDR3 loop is CASSNFDRAKIQPQHF. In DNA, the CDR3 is TGTGCCAGCAGCAACTTCGACAGGGCCAAAATCCAGCCCCAGCACTTT.

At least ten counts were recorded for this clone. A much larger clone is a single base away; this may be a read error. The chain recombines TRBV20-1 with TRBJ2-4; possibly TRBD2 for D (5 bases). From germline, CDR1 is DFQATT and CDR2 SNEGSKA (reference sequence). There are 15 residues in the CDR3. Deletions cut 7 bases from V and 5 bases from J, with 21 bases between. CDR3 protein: CSVNRPGGPENIQYF. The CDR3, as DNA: TGCAGTGTCAATAGGCCAGGAGGTCCCGAAAACATTCAGTACTTC.

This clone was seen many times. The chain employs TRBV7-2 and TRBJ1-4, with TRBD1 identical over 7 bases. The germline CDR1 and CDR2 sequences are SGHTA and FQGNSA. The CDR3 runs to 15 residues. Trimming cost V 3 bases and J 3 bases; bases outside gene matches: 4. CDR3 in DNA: TGTGCCAGCAGCTTCCGGCAGGGGGCTAATGAAAAACTGTTTTTT. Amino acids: CASSFRQGANEKLFF.

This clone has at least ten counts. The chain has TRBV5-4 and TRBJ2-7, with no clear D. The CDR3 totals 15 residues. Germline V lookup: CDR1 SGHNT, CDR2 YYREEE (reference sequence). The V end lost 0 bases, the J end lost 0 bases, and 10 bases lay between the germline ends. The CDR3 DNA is TGTGCCAGCAGCTTGGAACTGGGGTACTCCTACGAGCAGTACTTC. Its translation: CASSLELGYSYEQYF.

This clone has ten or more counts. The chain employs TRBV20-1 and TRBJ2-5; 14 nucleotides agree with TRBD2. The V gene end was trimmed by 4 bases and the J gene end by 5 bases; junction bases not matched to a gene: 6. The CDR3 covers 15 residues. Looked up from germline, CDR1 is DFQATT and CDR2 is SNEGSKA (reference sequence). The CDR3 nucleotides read TGCAGTGCTAACTCAAGACTAGCGGGAGGGGAGACCCAGTACTTC. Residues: CSANSRLAGGETQYF.

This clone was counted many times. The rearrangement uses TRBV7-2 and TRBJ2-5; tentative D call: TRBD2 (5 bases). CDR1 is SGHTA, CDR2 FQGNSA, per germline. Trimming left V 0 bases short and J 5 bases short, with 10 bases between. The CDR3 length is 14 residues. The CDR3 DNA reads TGTGCCAGCAGCTTAGCTTTCAGGAGGGAGACCCAGTACTTC. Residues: CASSLAFRRETQYF.

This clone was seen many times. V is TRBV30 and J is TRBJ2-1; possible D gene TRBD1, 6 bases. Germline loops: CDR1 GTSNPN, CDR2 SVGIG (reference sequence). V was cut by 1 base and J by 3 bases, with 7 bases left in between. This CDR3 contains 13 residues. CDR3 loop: CAWSGGGYNEQFF. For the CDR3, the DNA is TGTGCCTGGAGTGGAGGGGGCTACAATGAGCAGTTCTTC.

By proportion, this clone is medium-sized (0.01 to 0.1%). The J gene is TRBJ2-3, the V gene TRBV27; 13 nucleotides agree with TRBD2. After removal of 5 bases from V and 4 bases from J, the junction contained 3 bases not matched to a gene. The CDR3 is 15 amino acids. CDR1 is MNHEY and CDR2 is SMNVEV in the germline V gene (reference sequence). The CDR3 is CASSTSGRGADTQYF. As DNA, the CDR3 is TGTGCCAGCAGTACTAGCGGGAGGGGGGCAGATACGCAGTATTTT.

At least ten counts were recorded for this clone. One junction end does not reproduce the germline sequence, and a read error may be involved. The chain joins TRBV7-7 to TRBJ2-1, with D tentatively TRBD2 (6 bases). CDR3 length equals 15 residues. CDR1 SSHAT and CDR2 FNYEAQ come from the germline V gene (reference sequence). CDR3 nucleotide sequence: TGTGCTAGCAGCCAAGGGACTGCCGAAAGCAATGAGCAGTTCTTC. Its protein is CASSQGTAESNEQFF.

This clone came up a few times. In DNA, the CDR3 is TGTGCCAGCAGTATGACAGGTGAAAGTTTTTCCGAGCAGTACTTC. Protein sequence: CASSMTGESFSEQYF. The chain employs TRBV28 and TRBJ2-7; possibly TRBD1 for D (6 bases). The CDR3 length is 15 residues. CDR1 is MDHEN and CDR2 is SYDVKM in the germline V gene. Trimming took off 5 bases at V and 6 bases at J, with 20 bases between the two ends.

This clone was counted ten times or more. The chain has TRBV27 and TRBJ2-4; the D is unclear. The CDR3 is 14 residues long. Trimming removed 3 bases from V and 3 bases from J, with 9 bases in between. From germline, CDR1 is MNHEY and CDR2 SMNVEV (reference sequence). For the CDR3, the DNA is TGTGCCAGCAGTTTTTCGGGTGGCAAAAACATTCAGTACTTC. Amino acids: CASSFSGGKNIQYF.

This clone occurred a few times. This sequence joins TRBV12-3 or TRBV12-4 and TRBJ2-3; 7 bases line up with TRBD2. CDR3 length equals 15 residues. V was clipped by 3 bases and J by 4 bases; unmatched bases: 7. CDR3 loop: CASSFRASGSDTQYF. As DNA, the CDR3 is TGTGCCAGCAGTTTCCGGGCTAGCGGATCAGATACGCAGTATTTT.